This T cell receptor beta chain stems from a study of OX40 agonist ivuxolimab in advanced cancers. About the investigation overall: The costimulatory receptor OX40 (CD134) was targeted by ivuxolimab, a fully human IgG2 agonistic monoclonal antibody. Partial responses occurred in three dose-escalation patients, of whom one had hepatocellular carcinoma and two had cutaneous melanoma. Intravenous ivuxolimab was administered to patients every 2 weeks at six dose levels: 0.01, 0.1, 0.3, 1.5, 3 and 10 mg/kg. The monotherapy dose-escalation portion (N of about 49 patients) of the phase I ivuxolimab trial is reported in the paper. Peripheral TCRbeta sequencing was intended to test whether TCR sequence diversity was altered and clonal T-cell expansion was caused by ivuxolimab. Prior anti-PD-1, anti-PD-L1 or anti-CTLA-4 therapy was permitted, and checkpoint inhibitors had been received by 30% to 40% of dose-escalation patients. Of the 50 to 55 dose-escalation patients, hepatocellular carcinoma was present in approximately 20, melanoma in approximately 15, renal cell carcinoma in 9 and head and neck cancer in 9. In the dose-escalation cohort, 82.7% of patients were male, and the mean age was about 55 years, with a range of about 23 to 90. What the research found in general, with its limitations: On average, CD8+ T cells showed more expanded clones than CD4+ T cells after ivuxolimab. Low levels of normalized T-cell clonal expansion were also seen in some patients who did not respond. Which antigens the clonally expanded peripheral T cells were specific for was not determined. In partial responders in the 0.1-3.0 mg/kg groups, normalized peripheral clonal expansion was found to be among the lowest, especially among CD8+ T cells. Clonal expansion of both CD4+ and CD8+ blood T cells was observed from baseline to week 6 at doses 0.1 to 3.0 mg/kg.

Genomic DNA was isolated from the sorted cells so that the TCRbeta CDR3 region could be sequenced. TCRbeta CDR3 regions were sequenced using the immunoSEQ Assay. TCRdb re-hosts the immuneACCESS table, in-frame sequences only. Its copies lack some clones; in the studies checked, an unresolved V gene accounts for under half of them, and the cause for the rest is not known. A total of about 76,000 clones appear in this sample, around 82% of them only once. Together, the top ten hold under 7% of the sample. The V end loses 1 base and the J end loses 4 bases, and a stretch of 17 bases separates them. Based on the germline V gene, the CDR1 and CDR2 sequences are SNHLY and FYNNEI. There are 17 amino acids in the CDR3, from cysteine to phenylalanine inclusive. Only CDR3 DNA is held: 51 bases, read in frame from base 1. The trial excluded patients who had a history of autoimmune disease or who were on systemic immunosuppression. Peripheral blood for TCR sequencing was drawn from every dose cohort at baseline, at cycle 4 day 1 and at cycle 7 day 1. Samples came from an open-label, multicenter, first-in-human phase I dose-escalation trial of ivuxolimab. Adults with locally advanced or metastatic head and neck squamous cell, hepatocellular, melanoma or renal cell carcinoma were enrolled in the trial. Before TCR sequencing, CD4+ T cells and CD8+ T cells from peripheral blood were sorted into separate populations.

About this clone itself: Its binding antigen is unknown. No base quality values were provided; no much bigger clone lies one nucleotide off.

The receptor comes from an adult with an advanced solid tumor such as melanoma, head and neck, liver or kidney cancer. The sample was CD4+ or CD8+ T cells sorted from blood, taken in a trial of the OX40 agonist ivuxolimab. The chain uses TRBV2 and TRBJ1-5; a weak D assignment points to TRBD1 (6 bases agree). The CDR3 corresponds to CASSEVKTQGHNQPQHF. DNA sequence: TGTGCCAGCAGTGAAGTTAAAACACAGGGTCATAATCAGCCCCAGCATTTT.